The present TCR beta chain was sequenced within a study of cytomegalovirus exposure and HLA in healthy donors. This CDR3 comprises 16 residues. CDR1 is SGHDN, CDR2 FVKESK, per germline. The V gene lost 0 bases and the J gene lost 4 bases, with 16 bases spanning the gap. Primers: 60 Vbeta forward and 13 Jbeta reverse. Data came from immunoSEQ multiplex PCR; TCRdb stores just in-frame clones and leaves some out. This sample has approximately 120,000 clones; around 82% occur once, and the top ten carry around 4%. The sequenced material came from PBMCs. This TCR was recovered from a man between 35 and 55 years old in good health and CMV-seronegative. This chain connects TRBV14 to TRBJ2-7; D perhaps matches TRBD2 (6 bases). The CDR3 DNA reads as TGTGCCAGCAGCCAAGATGTGCGACTAGATGCATACGAGCAGTACTTC. This codes for CASSQDVRLDAYEQYF.